These T cell receptor beta chains were read from a single sample in a study of blood T cell repertoires in COVID-19. Using immunoSEQ multiplex PCR, the repertoire was profiled, and TCRdb retains in-frame clones only, with some absent. The sample lists about 68,000 clones, less than 95% occurring once. Sample: peripheral blood. Receptors originate from a man aged 50-60 years with COVID-19, enrolled during active disease. Each CDR3 is given with its conserved first and last residue. A D gene is named only where the DNA matches it firmly. Rows give clone size only sometimes, using once, few, many, or a class for an expanded clone.

.	TRBV18	TRBJ2-3	TRBD1	CASSRQQGDTQYF	TGTGCCAGCTCACGACAACAGGGGGATACGCAGTATTTT
.	TRBV28	TRBJ2-7	TRBD2	CASSFSLAGTYEQYF	TGTGCCAGCAGCTTCTCTCTAGCGGGCACGTACGAGCAGTACTTC
few	TRBV4-1	TRBJ2-1	.	CASSQHSINEQFF	TGCGCCAGCAGCCAGCACAGCATCAATGAGCAGTTCTTC
.	TRBV6-1	TRBJ1-6	.	CASSESPRGGILHF	TGTGCCAGCAGTGAATCCCCCAGGGGTGGGATCCTCCACTTT
.	TRBV11-3	TRBJ2-1	TRBD1	CASSLRTGGHNEQFF	TGTGCCAGCAGTCTCCGGACAGGGGGGCACAATGAGCAGTTCTTC
.	TRBV7-2	TRBJ2-3	TRBD2	CASSHWLAGGTDTQYF	TGTGCCAGCAGCCACTGGCTAGCGGGAGGCACAGATACGCAGTATTTT
.	TRBV19	TRBJ2-7	TRBD2	CASSPRGLAGFGQYF	TGTGCCAGTTCACCGCGGGGACTAGCGGGATTTGGGCAGTACTTC
.	TRBV4-1	TRBJ2-5	.	CASSQYRDYKETQYF	TGCGCCAGCAGCCAATACAGGGACTATAAAGAGACCCAGTACTTC
once	TRBV18	TRBJ2-3	TRBD1	CASSPQNRGPRTDTQYF	TGTGCCAGCTCACCACAAAACAGGGGGCCGCGCACAGATACGCAGTATTTT
.	TRBV5-8	TRBJ2-7	.	CASSRRAGQQYEQYF	TGTGCCAGCAGCCGCCGGGCGGGACAGCAATACGAGCAGTACTTC
.	TRBV19	TRBJ1-1	.	CASLGGEGGNTEAFF	TGTGCCAGCCTCGGAGGGGAGGGGGGGAACACTGAAGCTTTCTTT
.	TRBV5-3	TRBJ1-5	TRBD1	CARSLSPGTGGGNQPQHF	TGTGCCAGAAGCTTGTCCCCCGGGACAGGGGGTGGCAATCAGCCCCAGCATTTT
.	TRBV28	TRBJ1-1	.	CASRRDRITEAFF	TGTGCCAGCAGACGAGACAGGATCACTGAAGCTTTCTTT
once	TRBV27	TRBJ2-5	.	CASSQRRQETQYF	TGTGCCAGCAGCCAGCGGCGACAAGAGACCCAGTACTTC
.	TRBV5-1	TRBJ2-3	TRBD2	CASSLVLAGGPDTQYF	TGCGCCAGCAGCTTGGTCCTAGCGGGAGGGCCAGATACGCAGTATTTT
.	TRBV19	TRBJ1-3	.	CASSGFDKGNTIYF	TGTGCCAGTAGCGGATTCGACAAGGGAAACACCATATATTTT
.	TRBV11-2	TRBJ2-1	TRBD2	CASTVAGSYNEQFF	TGTGCCAGCACCGTAGCGGGGTCCTACAATGAGCAGTTCTTC
few	TRBV6-1	TRBJ1-6	.	CASSEREIYNSPLHF	TGTGCCAGCAGTGAACGGGAAATCTATAATTCACCCCTCCACTTT
.	TRBV3-1/TRBV3-2	TRBJ1-2	.	CASSQGSGLSEYGYTF	TGTGCCAGCAGCCAAGGTTCAGGACTCTCTGAGTATGGCTACACCTTC
.	TRBV2	TRBJ1-2	.	CASSAGGFSYGYTF	TGTGCCAGCAGTGCCGGGGGATTCTCCTATGGCTACACCTTC
.	TRBV3-1/TRBV3-2	TRBJ2-3	.	CASSPAGNPGTDTQYF	TGTGCCAGCAGCCCAGCCGGGAACCCTGGCACAGATACGCAGTATTTT
.	TRBV5-1	TRBJ2-1	.	CASSLADTQYNEQFF	TGCGCCAGCAGCTTGGCGGACACTCAATACAATGAGCAGTTCTTC
.	TRBV5-4	TRBJ2-7	.	CASSETRGVAYEQYF	TGTGCCAGCAGCGAGACTAGGGGAGTAGCCTACGAGCAGTACTTC
.	TRBV2	TRBJ1-4	.	CASRTGLGEKLFF	TGTGCCAGCAGAACAGGGTTGGGTGAAAAACTGTTTTTT
.	TRBV5-1	TRBJ1-1	TRBD1	CASSDGQAMNTEAFF	TGCGCCAGCAGTGATGGACAGGCCATGAACACTGAAGCTTTCTTT
.	TRBV6-2/TRBV6-3	TRBJ2-5	TRBD1	CASSPGQWLRPETQYF	TGTGCCAGCAGTCCGGGACAGTGGCTTCGTCCAGAGACCCAGTACTTC
.	TRBV29-1	TRBJ1-1	TRBD1	CSVVIGPTGGTEAFF	TGCAGCGTTGTGATCGGGCCGACAGGGGGCACTGAAGCTTTCTTT
.	TRBV6-6	TRBJ1-1	TRBD1	CASSYSRLAGGTEAFF	TGTGCCAGCAGTTACTCGAGGTTAGCAGGGGGCACTGAAGCTTTCTTT
.	TRBV5-1	TRBJ2-2	.	CASSWRGNTGELFF	TGCGCCAGCAGCTGGAGGGGCAACACCGGGGAGCTGTTTTTT
once	TRBV4-1	TRBJ2-7	.	CASSPLGAAGQRAYEQYF	TGCGCCAGCAGCCCTTTAGGAGCGGCGGGACAGAGAGCCTACGAGCAGTACTTC
few	TRBV7-2	TRBJ2-5	TRBD1	CASSLGWPGQGQETQYF	TGTGCCAGCAGCTTAGGATGGCCGGGACAGGGGCAAGAGACCCAGTACTTC
.	TRBV5-6	TRBJ1-2	TRBD1	CASSGRGGTYGYTF	TGTGCCAGCAGTGGGCGAGGGGGCACCTATGGCTACACCTTC
.	TRBV25-1	TRBJ2-1	TRBD2	CASSETSGRAWNEQFF	TGTGCCAGCAGTGAGACTAGCGGGAGGGCGTGGAATGAGCAGTTCTTC
.	TRBV4-1	TRBJ1-4	TRBD1	CASSHDRGNSGKLFF	TGCGCCAGCAGCCATGACAGGGGCAATAGTGGAAAACTGTTTTTT
.	TRBV4-1	TRBJ2-4	.	CASTSLGEDIQYF	TGCGCCAGCACCTCCCTAGGGGAGGACATTCAGTACTTC
.	TRBV24-1	TRBJ1-2	TRBD1	CATSDGTVYGYTF	TGTGCCACCAGTGACGGGACAGTCTATGGCTACACCTTC
.	TRBV19	TRBJ2-1	TRBD2	CASSPFGTSSYNEQFF	TGTGCCAGTAGTCCGTTCGGGACTAGCTCCTACAATGAGCAGTTCTTC